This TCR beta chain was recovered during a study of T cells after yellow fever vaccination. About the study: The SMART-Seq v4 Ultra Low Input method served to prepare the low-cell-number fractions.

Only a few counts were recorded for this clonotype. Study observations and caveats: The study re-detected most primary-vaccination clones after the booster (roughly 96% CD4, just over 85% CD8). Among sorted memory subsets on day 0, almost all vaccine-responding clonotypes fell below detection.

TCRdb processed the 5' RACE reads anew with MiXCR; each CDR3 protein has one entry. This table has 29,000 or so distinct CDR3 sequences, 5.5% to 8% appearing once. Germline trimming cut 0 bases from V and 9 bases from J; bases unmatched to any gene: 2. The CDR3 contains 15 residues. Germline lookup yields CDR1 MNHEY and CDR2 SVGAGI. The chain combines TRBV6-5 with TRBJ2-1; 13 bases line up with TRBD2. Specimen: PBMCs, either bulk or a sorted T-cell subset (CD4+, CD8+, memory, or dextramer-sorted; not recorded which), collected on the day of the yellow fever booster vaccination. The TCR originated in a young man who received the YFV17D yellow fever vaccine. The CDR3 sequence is CASSYSTSGRAEQFF. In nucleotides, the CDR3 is TGTGCCAGCAGTTACTCTACTAGCGGGAGGGCTGAGCAGTTCTTC.